The 19 T cell receptor beta chains reported below all come from one sample, sequenced in a study of cytomegalovirus exposure and HLA in healthy donors. The method was immunoSEQ multiplex PCR; TCRdb's version includes in-frame clones alone and lacks a portion of them. The sample comprises about 140,000 clones, 87% of which are singletons, and roughly 4.5% rests with the top ten. Material for sequencing was PBMCs. These receptors all stem from a man aged 18 to 30 in good health and CMV-seropositive.

This rearrangement joins TRBV6-1 to TRBJ2-7, with no clear D. CDR1 is MNHNS, CDR2 SASEGT, per germline. CDR3 length: 14 amino acids. The V and J ends lost 6 bases and 0 bases respectively, with 12 bases between them. Here the CDR3 DNA reads TGTGCCAGCAGGTTGACTGGCAGCTCCTACGAGCAGTACTTC. It specifies CASRLTGSSYEQYF.

The chain combines TRBV5-1 with TRBJ1-1, with D possibly matching TRBD1 (5 bases). The germline V gene has CDR1 SGHRS and CDR2 YFSETQ. The V gene lost 9 bases and the J gene lost 5 bases, with 17 bases spanning the gap. The CDR3 sequence is 13 residues long. The CDR3 loop is CATSWGDGTEAFF. CDR3 sequence (DNA): TGCGCCACCAGTTGGGGGGATGGTACTGAAGCTTTCTTT. Full variable domain (missing parts from reference TRBV5-1 and TRBJ1-1): KAGVTQTPRYLIKTRGQQVTLSCSPISGHRSVSWYQQTPGQGLQFLFEYFSETQRNKGNFPGRFSGRQFSNSRSEMNVSTLELGDSALYLCATSWGDGTEAFFGQGTRLTVV.

The chain couples TRBV19 to TRBJ2-1; D is possibly TRBD2 (7 bases). This CDR3 is 14 amino acids long. Deletions cut 8 bases from V and 5 bases from J, with 16 bases between. CDR1 and CDR2 from the germline V gene are LNHDA and SQIVND (reference sequence). The CDR3 loop is CASRAGALNNEQFF. The CDR3 bases are TGTGCCAGTCGCGCGGGGGCATTGAACAATGAGCAGTTCTTC.

The rearrangement links TRBV28 to TRBJ2-3, with TRBD2 identical over 14 bases. This CDR3 has 15 amino acids. Germline values: CDR1 MDHEN, CDR2 SYDVKM. V lost 8 bases, J lost 5 bases, and 6 bases stayed unmatched. The CDR3 sequence is CASETSGGAVDTQYF. The CDR3 DNA reads as TGTGCCAGCGAGACTAGCGGGGGGGCAGTAGATACGCAGTATTTT.

CDR3 bases: TGTGCCATCAGCCAACTTAACACTGAAGCTTTCTTT. Protein sequence: CAISQLNTEAFF. The chain couples TRBV10-3 to TRBJ1-1; D gene unclear. CDR1 and CDR2 from the germline V gene are ENHRY and SYGVKD. The CDR3 is 12 amino acids. V was pared by 6 bases and J by 2 bases, with 7 bases between.

The V gene is TRBV6-1, the J gene TRBJ2-2; possibly TRBD1 for D (5 bases). The CDR3 runs to 13 residues. Trimming took off 2 bases at V and 6 bases at J, with 7 bases between the two ends. From germline, CDR1 is MNHNS and CDR2 SASEGT. The chain's CDR3 is CASSEQGAGELFF. In DNA form, the CDR3 reads TGTGCCAGCAGTGAACAAGGGGCCGGGGAGCTGTTTTTT.

This clone was recorded only once. The genes are TRBV6-1 and TRBJ1-2, with a weak D call TRBD1 (5 bases). Trimming removed 6 bases from V and 8 bases from J, with 22 bases in between. The germline CDR1 and CDR2 sequences are MNHNS and SASEGT. This CDR3 has 15 amino acids. DNA for the CDR3: TGTGCCAGCAGCCTAACGGGGGAGTCGCCGGTGGGCTACACCTTC. Protein sequence: CASSLTGESPVGYTF.

This clone showed up just once. The CDR3: CASSFGGAEAFF. In DNA form, the CDR3 reads TGTGCCAGCAGCTTCGGGGGAGCTGAAGCTTTCTTT. This rearrangement joins TRBV5-6 to TRBJ1-1; possibly TRBD1 for D (5 bases). Germline CDR1 SGHDT, CDR2 YYEEEE. The CDR3 has 12 residues. V lost 2 bases and J 6 bases, leaving 8 bases between the germline ends.

The chain carries TRBV10-2 and TRBJ1-2; tentative D call: TRBD1 (5 bases). Trimming took off 5 bases at V and 2 bases at J, with 15 bases between the two ends. The CDR3 covers 15 residues. CDR1 is WSHSY, CDR2 SAAADI, per germline. CDR3 in DNA: TGCGCCAGCAGTACCACAGGAGCGGGAAACTATGGCTACACCTTC. Translating gives CASSTTGAGNYGYTF.

The rearrangement uses TRBV30 and TRBJ2-1, with D perhaps TRBD2 (7 bases). The ends were cut back, 5 bases at V and 7 bases at J, with 15 bases in the middle. CDR1 is GTSNPN and CDR2 is SVGIG in the germline V gene (reference sequence). This CDR3 comprises 13 residues. CDR3 sequence: CAWGEGDVNEQFF. As DNA, the CDR3 is TGTGCCTGGGGGGAGGGGGATGTAAATGAGCAGTTCTTC.

The V call is TRBV5-1, the J call TRBJ1-2; 7 nucleotides align to TRBD1. Trimming removed 4 bases from V and 5 bases from J; junction bases left unmatched: 14. CDR1 SGHRS and CDR2 YFSETQ come from the germline V gene. The CDR3 is 16 amino acids. The DNA of the CDR3 is TGCGCCAGCAGCCTTACTTCCGGGACAGCAAAGTATGGCTACACCTTC. It encodes CASSLTSGTAKYGYTF.

The count of this clone is one. This sequence joins TRBV28 and TRBJ1-6; TRBD1 might be the D (5 bases). The germline V gene has CDR1 MDHEN and CDR2 SYDVKM. This CDR3 contains 13 residues. V was cut by 7 bases and J by 8 bases, with 12 bases left in between. The CDR3 nucleotides read TGTGCCAGCAAACCAGGGTGGTATTCACCCCTCCACTTT. It translates to CASKPGWYSPLHF.

The chain links TRBV27 to TRBJ2-1, with 10 bases fitting TRBD2. CDR1 and CDR2 from the germline V gene are MNHEY and SMNVEV (reference sequence). V shed 1 base and J 5 bases; nucleotides not matched to a gene: 11. The CDR3 spans 18 residues. DNA of the CDR3: TGTGCCAGCAGTTTATTAAGCCTGACTAGCGGGCTTGACAATGAGCAGTTCTTC. Amino acid sequence: CASSLLSLTSGLDNEQFF.

This chain joins TRBV6-5 and TRBJ2-7; 10 nucleotides agree with TRBD1. CDR3 length: 15 amino acids. The V and J ends lost 6 bases and 5 bases, in that order; junction bases with no gene match: 10. CDR1 is MNHEY and CDR2 is SVGAGI in the germline V gene. CDR3 nucleotides: TGTGCCAGCAGCCCCGGGGACAGGGGAATCCACGAGCAGTACTTC. Amino acid sequence: CASSPGDRGIHEQYF.

The chain is built from TRBV10-1 and TRBJ2-1; D ambiguous. The germline V gene encodes CDR1 WNHNN and CDR2 SYGVQD (reference sequence). This CDR3 contains 13 residues. The V end lost 5 bases, the J end lost 6 bases, and 11 bases lay between the germline ends. The DNA for the CDR3 is TGCGCCAGCAGTTCCACTTCGGGCAATGAGCAGTTCTTC. This sequence encodes CASSSTSGNEQFF.

This clone was observed a single time. The chain uses TRBV15 and TRBJ2-2; TRBD2 might be the D (6 bases). V was cut by 3 bases and J by 3 bases, with 8 bases left in between. CDR1 and CDR2 (germline): LNHNV, YYDKDF (reference sequence). This CDR3 has 14 residues. The CDR3 nucleotides are TGTGCCACCAGCAGTGGGGGGTACACCGGGGAGCTGTTTTTT. As protein: CATSSGGYTGELFF. Based on the CDR3 plus reference TRBV15 and TRBJ2-2, the full variable domain is DAMVIQNPRYQVTQFGKPVTLSCSQTLNHNVMYWYQQKSSQAPKLLFHYYDKDFNNEADTPDNFQSRRPNTSFCFLDIRSPGLGDTAMYLCATSSGGYTGELFFGEGSRLTVL.

This rearrangement joins TRBV12-5 to TRBJ2-3; D remains ambiguous. The germline CDR1 and CDR2 sequences are LGHNT and FRNRAP. Between the trimmed V and J ends, which lost 4 bases and 5 bases, there was a span of 13 bases. This CDR3 is built from 14 residues. The CDR3 sequence is CASGSRSYRDTQYF. Written as DNA, the CDR3 is TGTGCTAGTGGTTCCCGGTCCTATAGAGATACGCAGTATTTT.

The chain is built from TRBV18 and TRBJ2-1, with 8 bases matching TRBD2. The germline V gene has CDR1 KGHSH and CDR2 LQKENI. The ends lost 6 bases at V and 2 bases at J; junction bases unmatched: 15. This CDR3 region has 18 residues. CDR3 coding DNA: TGTGCCAGCTCGCCAAGGCCGGGGGCGGGAGGCACCTACAATGAGCAGTTCTTC. Its translation is CASSPRPGAGGTYNEQFF.

The genes are TRBV7-3 and TRBJ2-5; 9 bases are shared with TRBD1. Germline CDR1 and CDR2: SGHTA and FQGTGA. V lost 3 bases and J lost 5; bases outside the gene matches: 10. The CDR3 runs 16 residues. CDR3 DNA: TGTGCCAGCAGCTTTGGGGGACAGGGAGGTTCGGAGACCCAGTACTTC. Its protein product is CASSFGGQGGSETQYF.